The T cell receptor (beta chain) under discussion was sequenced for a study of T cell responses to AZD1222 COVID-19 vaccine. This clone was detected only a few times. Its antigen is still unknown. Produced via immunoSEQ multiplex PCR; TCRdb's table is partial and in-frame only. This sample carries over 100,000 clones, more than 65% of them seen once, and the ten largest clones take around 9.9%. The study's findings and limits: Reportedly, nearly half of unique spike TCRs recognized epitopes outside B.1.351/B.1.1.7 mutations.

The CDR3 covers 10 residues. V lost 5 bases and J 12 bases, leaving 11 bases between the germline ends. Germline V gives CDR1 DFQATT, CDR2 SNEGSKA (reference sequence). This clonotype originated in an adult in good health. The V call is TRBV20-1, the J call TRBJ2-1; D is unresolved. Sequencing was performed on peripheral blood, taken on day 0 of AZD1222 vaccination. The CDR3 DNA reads TGCAGTGCTTCCGTAGCACGGCAGTTCTTC. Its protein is CSASVARQFF.